This T cell receptor (beta chain) derives from a study of blood T cells in healthy people across ages. Overall study context: Template switching retrieved approximately one barcoded beta molecule for each two T cells.

Study findings and constraints: Roughly linear age-related decline in beta diversity appeared, significant by age roughly 40.

Primed by a sample-barcoded 5' primer and a J-beta primer mix, a second PCR proceeded for 7 to 11 cycles. TCRdb called the 5' RACE reads again in MiXCR, with one record for every CDR3 protein. The sample records hundreds of thousands of distinct CDR3 sequences, roughly 50% being singletons. Germline CDR1 is SQVTM and CDR2 is ANQGSEA. V lost 0 bases and J 6 bases, leaving 1 base between the germline ends. The CDR3 covers 10 residues. A word on this clonotype: The antigen remains undetermined.

The genes are TRBV29-1 and TRBJ2-3, with D unclear. This TCR was sampled from a man in his sixties in good health. The sample comprised blood. The CDR3 nucleotides are TGCAGCGTTGAAGAGGATACGCAGTATTTT. This gives the protein CSVEEDTQYF.